These 13 T cell receptor beta chains share one sample of origin, sequenced in a study of control samples from healthy donors and cancer patients. Profiled with immunoSEQ multiplex PCR; TCRdb holds only in-frame clones, not every one. The sample shows 150,000 to 200,000 clones, more than 90% of them seen only once. The sequencing sample was made of blood. These TCRs come from a man younger than 45 in good health.

With regard to this clone: The same CDR3 also results from other DNA sequences found in this sample. This rearrangement joins TRBV2 to TRBJ1-5; D is ambiguous. The V end lost 4 bases, the J end lost 0 bases, and 7 bases lay between the germline ends. CDR1 and CDR2 from the germline V gene are SNHLY and FYNNEI. The CDR3 contains 14 residues. The CDR3 loop reads CASSVENSNQPQHF. The CDR3 DNA reads as TGTGCCAGCAGTGTAGAGAATAGCAATCAGCCCCAGCATTTT.

The chain employs TRBV5-1 and TRBJ1-1; unclear D gene. The CDR3 length is 15 residues. Trimming left V 5 bases short and J 1 base short, with 15 bases between. CDR1 and CDR2 from the germline V gene are SGHRS and YFSETQ. The CDR3: CASSFDWAANTEAFF. CDR3 coding DNA: TGCGCCAGCAGTTTTGATTGGGCAGCGAACACTGAAGCTTTCTTT.

The chain carries TRBV27 and TRBJ2-7, with D possibly being TRBD1 (7 bases). Germline-derived CDR1 and CDR2 are MNHEY and SMNVEV (reference sequence). The CDR3 sequence is 14 residues long. The V and J ends lost 2 bases and 3 bases respectively, with 11 bases between them. The CDR3 reads CASSLGGTVYEQYF. The CDR3 DNA sequence: TGTGCCAGCAGTTTAGGAGGGACAGTCTACGAGCAGTACTTC.

A remark on this clone: A junction boundary mismatches the germline segment, possibly from a read error. V gene TRBV19 combines with J gene TRBJ1-4, with D unclear. Looked up from germline, CDR1 is LNHDA and CDR2 is SQIVND (reference sequence). The CDR3 length is 13 residues. This CDR3 reads CASSPGGLGSLIF. Written as DNA, the CDR3 is TGTGCCAGTAGTCCTGGCGGCTTGGGCAGCCTAATTTTT.

The chain employs TRBV10-3 and TRBJ2-7; weak D call: TRBD2 (5 bases). The V and J ends lost 1 base and 4 bases respectively, with 8 bases between them. CDR1 ENHRY and CDR2 SYGVKD come from the germline V gene. The CDR3 runs 13 residues. The CDR3 reads CAISEWERYEQYF. The CDR3 coding sequence is TGTGCCATCAGTGAGTGGGAGCGGTACGAGCAGTACTTC.

The chain has TRBV10-2 and TRBJ2-7; 12 bases agree with TRBD2. V lost 9 bases and J lost 4; bases outside the gene matches: 7. This CDR3 has 14 residues. CDR1 and CDR2 from the germline V gene are WSHSY and SAAADI. CDR3 sequence: CASLLAGGRYEQYF. The CDR3 region has the DNA TGCGCCAGTCTGCTAGCGGGAGGGAGGTACGAGCAGTACTTC.

This sequence joins TRBV4-1 and TRBJ2-7; 9 bases match TRBD2. Germline assignment: CDR1 MGHRA and CDR2 YSYEKL. Trimming removed 0 bases from V and 3 bases from J; junction bases left unmatched: 6. The CDR3 has 16 amino acids. Here the CDR3 DNA reads TGCGCCAGCAGCCAAGATAGGAGTAGCGGGGGCTACGAGCAGTACTTC. It yields the protein CASSQDRSSGGYEQYF.

For the CDR3, the DNA is TGTGCCAGCACGGTGGGGGGCGCAAACACTGAAGCTTTCTTT. This sequence encodes CASTVGGANTEAFF. The chain joins TRBV6-5 to TRBJ1-1; TRBD1 might be the D (6 bases). CDR1 and CDR2 (germline): MNHEY, SVGAGI. The CDR3 totals 14 residues. The V end lost 7 bases, the J end lost 2 bases, and 14 bases lay between the germline ends.

Of note for this clone: The same CDR3 can be traced to other DNA sequences in this sample. The chain combines TRBV7-9 with TRBJ1-2; D call uncertain. The CDR3 extends over 13 amino acids. The germline gives CDR1 SEHNR, CDR2 FQNEAQ (reference sequence). Trimming shortened V by 0 bases and J by 8 bases, and 10 bases separated the two germline ends. For the CDR3, the DNA is TGTGCCAGCAGCTTAGCGGCTGGGGAAGGCTACACCTTC. Its protein is CASSLAAGEGYTF.

The chain uses TRBV5-5 and TRBJ1-4; D is unresolved. The CDR3 spans 15 residues. Germline lookup yields CDR1 SGHKS and CDR2 YYEKEE (reference sequence). V lost 0 bases to trimming and J lost 5 bases, with 11 bases between them. CDR3 nucleotide sequence: TGTGCCAGCAGCTTGGTGAGGGCACTGAATGAAAAACTGTTTTTT. Translating gives CASSLVRALNEKLFF.

This chain joins TRBV28 and TRBJ1-2; TRBD1 is a possible D gene (6 bases). V lost 9 bases to trimming and J lost 6 bases, with 20 bases between them. The germline V gene encodes CDR1 MDHEN and CDR2 SYDVKM. The CDR3 is made up of 14 amino acids. The CDR3 sequence is CASSPGTHWDGYTF. CDR3 nucleotides: TGTGCCAGTAGTCCCGGGACACACTGGGATGGCTACACCTTC.

J is TRBJ1-4 and V is TRBV5-4; 8 bases map to TRBD1. CDR3 length: 18 residues. J gave up 0 bases and V 3 bases, and 10 bases lay outside the gene matches. From germline, CDR1 is SGHNT and CDR2 YYREEE (reference sequence). The CDR3: CASSSGQDPLATNEKLFF. The CDR3 nucleotides are TGTGCCAGCAGCTCGGGACAGGATCCCCTAGCAACTAATGAAAAACTGTTTTTT.

The chain links TRBV11-2 to TRBJ1-5; TRBD1 is a possible D gene (6 bases). Trimming stripped 3 bases from V and 0 bases from J, with 9 bases between. The germline gives CDR1 SGHAT, CDR2 FQNNGV. The CDR3 has 15 amino acids. The CDR3 region has the DNA TGTGCCAGCAGCTTGGGGACAAATAGCAATCAGCCCCAGCATTTT. This translates into CASSLGTNSNQPQHF.